Presented here are 20 T cell receptor beta chains from one specimen sequenced in a study of blood T cell repertoires in COVID-19 (dated by TCRdb to between 2020 and 2021). Receptor amplification or capture employed the immunoSEQ multiplex PCR assay. Entries here come from immuneACCESS through TCRdb and include only in-frame sequences with V and J called. Some clones fail to appear in such tables; in the studies checked, an unresolved V gene covers under half of the shortfall, and the cause of the remainder is unknown. The sample has under 250,000 clones on record, about nine tenths of them singletons. In total, the top ten clones hold about 5.9% of the sample. The specimen sequenced was peripheral blood. These receptors all stem from a man aged 55 to 69 with acute or convalescent COVID-19.

The gene calls are TRBV11-3 and TRBJ1-1, with D perhaps TRBD1 (6 bases). From germline, CDR1 is SGHNT and CDR2 YENEEA. The CDR3 sequence is 13 residues long. V was pared by 5 bases and J by 5 bases, with 12 bases between. The DNA of the CDR3 is TGTGCCAGCAGCCCCAACAGGGTGACTGAAGCTTTCTTT. This gives the protein CASSPNRVTEAFF.

The chain links TRBV4-3 to TRBJ1-1; tentative D call: TRBD1 (5 bases). The CDR3 sequence is 13 residues long. Per germline, CDR1 LGHNA and CDR2 YSLEER. V lost 1 base, J lost 7 bases, and 10 bases lay in between. The CDR3 spells CASSQGRGLEAFF. The CDR3 region has the DNA TGCGCCAGCAGCCAAGGAAGGGGCCTTGAAGCTTTCTTT.

CDR3 DNA: TGTGCCAGCAGCGACAGGGCCAATAATTCACCCCTCCACTTT. Its translation is CASSDRANNSPLHF. This chain links TRBV6-6 with TRBJ1-6, with 7 positions matching TRBD1. Trimming took 6 bases from V and 5 from J; bases not matched to a gene: 4. This CDR3 contains 14 residues. Germline V gene lookup returns CDR1 MNHNY and CDR2 SVGAGI (reference sequence).

The chain has TRBV7-9 and TRBJ2-5; D may be TRBD1 (5 bases). Trimming took 11 bases from V and 0 from J, leaving 22 bases between them. The CDR3 loop spans 16 amino acids. Germline lookup yields CDR1 SEHNR and CDR2 FQNEAQ (reference sequence). CDR3 bases: TGTGCCTACGAGGATTGGGCAGGGCCGTACCAAGAGACCCAGTACTTC. Translated, it gives CAYEDWAGPYQETQYF.

This chain connects TRBV11-2 to TRBJ2-7; TRBD2 aligns across 10 bases. The CDR3 is 18 residues long. The germline gives CDR1 SGHAT, CDR2 FQNNGV. Trimming took 5 bases from V and 1 from J; bases not matched to a gene: 14. The CDR3, as DNA: TGTGCCAGCAGCCGGACTAGCGGAATTTCTACAATATCCTACGAGCAGTACTTC. This encodes CASSRTSGISTISYEQYF.

This clone has more than one count but fewer than ten. The DNA for the CDR3 is TGTGCCAGCAGTGGCGTGGAGCAGTTCTTC. Amino acids: CASSGVEQFF. The V call is TRBV2, the J call TRBJ2-1; D is undetermined. With 4 bases removed from V and 10 bases from J, the gap between germline ends came to 5 bases. The CDR3 has 10 amino acids. Per the germline V gene, CDR1 is SNHLY and CDR2 is FYNNEI.

This chain joins TRBV30 and TRBJ1-6; possibly TRBD1 for D (5 bases). Per the germline V gene, CDR1 is GTSNPN and CDR2 is SVGIG (reference sequence). Trimming left V 7 bases short and J 6 bases short, with 19 bases between. The CDR3 consists of 15 residues. The CDR3 loop reads CASKRTGLGNSPLHF. In nucleotides, the CDR3 is TGTGCCTCCAAAAGGACGGGACTGGGTAATTCACCCCTCCACTTT. Full variable domain (outside the CDR3, taken from reference TRBV30 and TRBJ1-6): SQTIHQWPATLVQPVGSPLSLECTVEGTSNPNLYWYRQAAGRGLQLLFYSVGIGQISSEVPQNLSASRPQDRQFILSSKKLLLSDSGFYLCASKRTGLGNSPLHFGNGTRLTVT.

This chain joins TRBV19 and TRBJ2-7, with 10 nucleotides matching TRBD2. This CDR3 has 15 amino acids. Looked up from germline, CDR1 is LNHDA and CDR2 is SQIVND (reference sequence). The junction had 9 bases not matched to a gene; V was cut back by 8 bases and J by 2 bases. The CDR3 DNA follows: TGTGCCAGTTCTCAAGCGGGAGGGGCCCCCTACGAGCAGTACTTC. Translation gives CASSQAGGAPYEQYF.

V gene TRBV19 combines with J gene TRBJ1-6; 9 nucleotides agree with TRBD1. CDR3 length: 15 amino acids. Germline V gene sequence: CDR1 LNHDA, CDR2 SQIVND (reference sequence). Germline trimming cut 6 bases from V and 8 bases from J; bases unmatched to any gene: 8. This CDR3 reads CASSRDRDEDSPLHF. The CDR3 bases are TGTGCCAGTAGCCGGGACAGGGACGAGGATTCACCCCTCCACTTT.

The chain couples TRBV6-6 to TRBJ2-2; a possible D gene is TRBD1 (6 bases). V lost 7 bases and J lost 7, with 22 bases in between. This CDR3 is 16 amino acids long. Per the germline V gene, CDR1 is MNHNY and CDR2 is SVGAGI (reference sequence). The DNA for the CDR3 is TGTGCCAGCATCCAAATCGGGACATCAGGGGACGGGGAGCTGTTTTTT. Encoded protein: CASIQIGTSGDGELFF.

This clone appeared a single time. V and J are TRBV15 and TRBJ1-5; D ambiguous. Trimming shortened V by 1 base and J by 5 bases, and 9 bases separated the two germline ends. The CDR3 contains 14 residues. CDR1 and CDR2 from the germline V gene are LNHNV and YYDKDF (reference sequence). CDR3 protein: CATSRVQSDQPQHF. CDR3 coding DNA: TGTGCCACCAGCAGAGTCCAGTCAGATCAGCCCCAGCATTTT.

The chain carries TRBV7-3 and TRBJ2-3; TRBD2 aligns across 12 bases. Losses at the gene ends were 6 bases for V and 5 bases for J; bases not matched to a gene: 6. CDR3 length equals 15 residues. The germline V gene has CDR1 SGHTA and CDR2 FQGTGA. The CDR3 region has the DNA TGTGCCAGCAGTCCTAGCGGGAGGGCCGGAGATACGCAGTATTTT. Residues: CASSPSGRAGDTQYF.

The V gene is TRBV11-2, the J gene TRBJ1-2, with D possibly matching TRBD1 (5 bases). The V end lost 6 bases, the J end lost 0 bases, and 14 bases lay between the germline ends. This CDR3 is built from 15 residues. Germline-derived CDR1 and CDR2 are SGHAT and FQNNGV. CDR3 coding DNA: TGTGCCAGCAGGCCAGCCTACAGGTCTAACTATGGCTACACCTTC. The encoded protein is CASRPAYRSNYGYTF.

The chain recombines TRBV9 with TRBJ2-3; 10 positions match TRBD2. The germline gives CDR1 SGDLS, CDR2 YYNGEE. Trimming at V came to 0 bases and at J to 6 bases, leaving 4 bases not matched to a gene. This CDR3 region has 15 residues. The DNA for the CDR3 is TGTGCCAGCAGCGTAGCTAGCGGGAGTAGCGATACGCAGTATTTT. This gives the protein CASSVASGSSDTQYF. The whole variable domain, remainder taken from reference TRBV9 and TRBJ2-3, is DSGVTQTPKHLITATGQRVTLRCSPRSGDLSVYWYQQSLDQGLQFLIQYYNGEERAKGNILERFSAQQFPDLHSELNLSSLELGDSALYFCASSVASGSSDTQYFGPGTRLTVL.

This chain links TRBV5-1 with TRBJ2-5, with 7 bases fitting TRBD2. Germline lookup yields CDR1 SGHRS and CDR2 YFSETQ. CDR3 size: 14 residues. V was pared by 4 bases and J by 3 bases, with 6 bases of the junction left unmatched. The CDR3 DNA reads as TGCGCCAGCAGCCCCGGTGGGGGGGAAGAGACCCAGTACTTC. Translation gives CASSPGGGEETQYF.

V is TRBV5-5 and J is TRBJ2-7, with TRBD2 as a possible D gene (6 bases). Trimming took off 1 base at V and 2 bases at J, with 13 bases between the two ends. In germline, CDR1 is SGHKS, CDR2 YYEKEE (reference sequence). The CDR3 length is 15 residues. The CDR3, as DNA: TGTGCCAGCAGCTTGCAAGCGGGTTCTCCCTACGAGCAGTACTTC. Amino acids: CASSLQAGSPYEQYF.

This clone was seen just once. The chain links TRBV24-1 to TRBJ1-2; 9 bases line up with TRBD1. The CDR3 runs to 16 residues. CDR1 is KGHDR, CDR2 SFDVKD, per germline. V shed 5 bases and J 3 bases; nucleotides not matched to a gene: 9. This CDR3 reads CATSGTPGTGHYGYTF. The DNA of the CDR3 is TGTGCCACCAGTGGTACCCCCGGGACAGGGCACTATGGCTACACCTTC.

This rearrangement joins TRBV18 to TRBJ1-1; perhaps TRBD1 as D (6 bases). The CDR3 runs 15 residues. Trimming cost V 1 base and J 2 bases, with 11 bases left between them. Germline lookup yields CDR1 KGHSH and CDR2 LQKENI. Here the CDR3 reads CASSPRGGGNTEAFF. The DNA for the CDR3 is TGTGCCAGCTCACCACGTGGGGGCGGTAACACTGAAGCTTTCTTT.

The chain couples TRBV7-2 to TRBJ1-5; D is possibly TRBD1 (5 bases). Between the trimmed V and J ends, which lost 5 bases and 2 bases, there was a span of 10 bases. Germline V gene sequence: CDR1 SGHTA, CDR2 FQGNSA. This CDR3 has 14 amino acids. Here the CDR3 reads CASSLGRGNQPQHF. The CDR3 DNA reads as TGTGCCAGCAGCCTAGGCAGGGGCAATCAGCCCCAGCATTTT.

The chain is built from TRBV21-1 and TRBJ2-2; the table's TRBD2 call for D was not verified on the DNA. TRBV21-1 is termed a pseudogene. The CDR3 length is 18 residues. CDR3 region: CANSGASGPAGNTGELFF. The CDR3 nucleotides read TGTGCCAATAGTGGGGCTAGCGGACCCGCGGGGAACACCGGGGAGCTGTTTTTT.